The clone carrying this T cell receptor beta chain counts as medium-sized. The antigen is unknown. This specimen comes from a study of T and B cells in COVID-19 patients. In the study overall: Most of the 20 active-infection patients had comorbidities associated with unfavorable COVID-19 outcome.

BIOMED2 TRB-A/B primer pools were used in multiplex TRB PCR. TCRdb called the multiplex PCR reads again in MiXCR, with one record for every CDR3 protein. The data contain roughly 18,000 distinct CDR3 sequences, 25% to 30% of them singletons. Each TRB amplification used roughly 240-550 ng of genomic DNA from blood. Study-level findings and limits: Patients with COVID-19 reportedly showed strongly skewed T cell receptor beta variable and joining gene usage. Exclusive to the recovered cohort were 2,300 or so TCR clusters, around 31 of them with low generation probability. CD4+, regulatory T cell, CD8+ and sorted SARS-CoV-2-responsive or tetramer+ T cells were not yet sequenced.

Per germline, CDR1 SQVTM and CDR2 ANQGSEA. Trimming cost V 6 bases and J 2 bases, with 12 bases left between them. The CDR3 is 13 amino acids. The clonotype originates from a human donor who had recovered from COVID-19. Sample: blood. The chain combines TRBV29-1 with TRBJ2-3; D ambiguous. CDR3 amino acids: CSVIISFTDTQYF. CDR3 nucleotides: TGCAGCGTGATCATCTCCTTCACAGATACGCAGTATTTT.